This is a list of T cell receptor beta chains from one sample in a study of T cell changes during pregnancy in multiple sclerosis. Sequenced by immunoSEQ multiplex PCR; TCRdb stores in-frame clones only, minus some. The top ten clones hold roughly 0.59% of a sample with 50,000 or so clones, approximately 90% of them seen once. This material consisted of CD4+ T cells from peripheral blood mononuclear cells, taken after pregnancy. The source of these receptors is a female donor with multiple sclerosis, enrolled in a pregnancy study. The CDR3 runs from the conserved cysteine through the conserved F or W. A D gene is named only where the DNA matches it firmly. Expanded clones are given a class, and other clones once, few, many or no size at all.

>-|-|TRBJ2-1|TRBV4-2
TGTGCCAGCAGCCAAGACGGGATCAATGAGCAGTTCTTC
CASSQDGINEQFF
>few|-|TRBJ1-1|TRBV7-9
TGTGCCAGCAGAATAGACACCAGGAACACTGAAGCTTTCTTT
CASRIDTRNTEAFF
>-|-|TRBJ2-7|TRBV7-9
TGTGCCAGCAGTCTGCGAGAGATCCTCTCCTACGAGCAGTACTTC
CASSLREILSYEQYF
>-|TRBD1|TRBJ1-4|TRBV11-3
TGTGCCAGCAGCACTCAAGGACAGGGACCGAATAATGAAAAACTGTTTTTT
CASSTQGQGPNNEKLFF
>once|TRBD2|TRBJ2-2|TRBV30
TGTGCCTGGAAGGGGAGGGGACTCCATTATTCCGGGGAGCTGTTTTTT
CAWKGRGLHYSGELFF
>-|-|TRBJ2-5|TRBV9
TGTGCCAGCAGCGTAGGGAGCGAGAGAGAGACCCAGTACTTC
CASSVGSERETQYF
>-|TRBD1|TRBJ1-2|TRBV2
TGTGCCAGCAGTGAAGTCAGGGGGGATGGCTACACCTTC
CASSEVRGDGYTF
>-|-|TRBJ1-3|TRBV18
TGTGCCAGCTCACTTACTGACTACTCTGGAAACACCATATATTTT
CASSLTDYSGNTIYF
>-|-|TRBJ2-2|TRBV19
TGTGCCGCATCAGGGGCAACGAACACCGGGGAGCTGTTTTTT
CAASGATNTGELFF
>-|TRBD2|TRBJ2-2|TRBV19
TGTGCCAGTAGTATAGAAGCGGGAGTGGGTCCCGGGGAGCTGTTTTTT
CASSIEAGVGPGELFF
>-|-|TRBJ1-1|TRBV5-1
TGCGCCAGCAGCTTAGCGGCCATGAACACTGAAGCTTTCTTT
CASSLAAMNTEAFF
>-|-|TRBJ2-5|TRBV14
TGTGCCAGCAGTATAGGGGAAGAGACCCAGTACTTC
CASSIGEETQYF
>-|TRBD1|TRBJ2-2|TRBV19
TGTGCCAGTACCAGGGGGGACAGGGGGAAAGTCGGGGAGCTGTTTTTT
CASTRGDRGKVGELFF
>-|TRBD2|TRBJ2-3|TRBV12-5
TGTGCTAGTGGTTCCAGATTACTAGCGAGCACAGATACGCAGTATTTT
CASGSRLLASTDTQYF
>-|-|TRBJ2-5|TRBV14
TGTGCCAGCAGCCACCCGGGGTTGAGGATCGAGACCCAGTACTTC
CASSHPGLRIETQYF
>-|-|TRBJ1-5|TRBV4-3
TGCGCCAGCAGCCAGGCCCGCCATAGCAATCAGCCCCAGCATTTT
CASSQARHSNQPQHF
>-|-|TRBJ1-5|TRBV6-6
TGTGCCAGCAGTTACTCGCGGGGGGGCGAAGCTCAGCCCCAGCATTTT
CASSYSRGGEAQPQHF
>-|TRBD2|TRBJ2-3|TRBV4-1
TGCGCCAGCAGCCAAGATAGCGGACTAGCGGGAGGAGTGTATACGCAGTATTTT
CASSQDSGLAGGVYTQYF
>-|-|TRBJ2-1|TRBV9
TGTGCCAGCAGCGTAGCCCCAGGGGACAATGAGCAGTTCTTC
CASSVAPGDNEQFF
>once|-|TRBJ1-4|TRBV9
TGTGCCAGCAGCGTTACGGGTGGCGGCGCGAATGAAAAACTGTTTTTT
CASSVTGGGANEKLFF
>-|TRBD2|TRBJ2-2|TRBV9
TGTGCCAGCAGCTCCGGAACTAGCGGGAGCTTTTCGAACACCGGGGAGCTGTTTTTT
CASSSGTSGSFSNTGELFF
>-|-|TRBJ1-3|TRBV11-2
TGTGCCAGCAGCGAAATGGGGGCGCGGGCCCTATATTTT
CASSEMGARALYF
>-|TRBD2|TRBJ2-7|TRBV14
TGTGCCAGCAGCCAGGGTTGGACTAGCGGGAGTCCCTACGAGCAGTACTTC
CASSQGWTSGSPYEQYF
>-|-|TRBJ2-5|TRBV29-1
TGCAGCGTTGAACTGTGGAGGGCCCAAGAGACCCAGTACTTC
CSVELWRAQETQYF
>once|TRBD1|TRBJ2-7|TRBV20-1
TGCAACCCAGGGACAGGCGCCGAGCAGTACTTC
CNPGTGAEQYF
>-|TRBD1|TRBJ2-5|TRBV27
TGTGCCAGCAGTAGGAACAGGGGGCATGTTGGGGAGACCCAGTACTTC
CASSRNRGHVGETQYF
>once|TRBD2|TRBJ2-5|TRBV28
TGTGCCAGCAGTTCTAGCGGGAGGGCCTCGGAGACCCAGTACTTC
CASSSSGRASETQYF
>-|-|TRBJ2-2|TRBV5-6
TGTGCCAGCAGCCTGGTAACCGGGATGTCCGGGGAGCTGTTTTTT
CASSLVTGMSGELFF
>-|-|TRBJ1-5|TRBV18
TGTGCCAGCTCAACCTCCTCAGTCCAGCCCCAGCATTTT
CASSTSSVQPQHF
>-|TRBD2|TRBJ2-7|TRBV6-5
TGTGCCAGCAGTCCCGGACTAGCGGGCGGCGAGCAGTACTTC
CASSPGLAGGEQYF
>-|TRBD1|TRBJ1-5|TRBV2
TGTGCCAGCAAAAGGGACAGAACCTATCAGCCCCAGCATTTT
CASKRDRTYQPQHF
>-|TRBD1|TRBJ2-4|TRBV19
TGTGCCAGTAAAAGGACAGGGGGGAAAAACATTCAGTACTTC
CASKRTGGKNIQYF
>-|-|TRBJ1-6|TRBV4-1
TGCGCCAGCAGCCACCCAAGCGGGACTTCTAATTCACCCCTCCACTTT
CASSHPSGTSNSPLHF
>-|TRBD1|TRBJ2-1|TRBV27
TGTGCCAGCAGTTTCCGGGACAGGGGGCGATACTACAATGAGCAGTTCTTC
CASSFRDRGRYYNEQFF
>-|-|TRBJ2-3|TRBV7-2
TGTGCCAGCAGCTTAGATGGCGGAACCATCACAGATACGCAGTATTTT
CASSLDGGTITDTQYF
>-|-|TRBJ2-1|TRBV19
TGTGCCAGTAGTATTCTCTCCCCTCACGGGAGCTCCTACAATGAGCAGTTCTTC
CASSILSPHGSSYNEQFF
>-|-|TRBJ1-1|TRBV11-1
TGTGCCAGCAATCGAGGAGGGCCGGGGTCTGAAGCTTTCTTT
CASNRGGPGSEAFF